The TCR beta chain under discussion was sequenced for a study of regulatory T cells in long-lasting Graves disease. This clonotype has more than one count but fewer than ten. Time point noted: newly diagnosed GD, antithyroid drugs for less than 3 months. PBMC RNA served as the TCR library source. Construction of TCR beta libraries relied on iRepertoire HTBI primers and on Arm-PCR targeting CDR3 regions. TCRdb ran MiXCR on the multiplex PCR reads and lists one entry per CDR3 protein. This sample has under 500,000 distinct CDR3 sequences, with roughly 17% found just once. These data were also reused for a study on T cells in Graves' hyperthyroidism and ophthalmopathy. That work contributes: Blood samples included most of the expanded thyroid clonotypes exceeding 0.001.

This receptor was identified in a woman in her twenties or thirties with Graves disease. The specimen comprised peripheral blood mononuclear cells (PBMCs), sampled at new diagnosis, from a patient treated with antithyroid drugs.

This CDR3 reads CASSLGAGAPQHF. CDR3 nucleotides: TGTGCCAGCAGCTTAGGGGCAGGGGCGCCCCAGCATTTT. The chain recombines TRBV7-9 with TRBJ1-5; D is perhaps TRBD1 (6 bases). The V end lost 1 base, the J end lost 9 bases, and 10 bases lay between the germline ends. Germline assignment: CDR1 SEHNR and CDR2 FQNEAQ (reference sequence). This CDR3 region has 13 residues.